This T cell receptor beta chain came from a study of T cells after yellow fever vaccination. Regarding the study as a whole: Researchers cautioned that FACS-sorted repertoires could harbor abundant clonotypes contaminating from the bulk population. Across the CD4 and CD8 compartments, a small share of clonotypes was present in both. Peaking faster, on day 5 versus 15, the secondary response was nonetheless weaker.

This clonotype was picked up many times. Its antigen is unknown. 5'RACE template switching generated TCR cDNA, adding a universal primer site and UMIs. TCRdb passed the 5' RACE reads through MiXCR, listing each CDR3 protein once. The sample includes a few hundred thousand distinct CDR3 sequences, around 5.3% seen only once; the top ten take roughly 3.3%. The V end was cut by 3 bases, the J end by 9 bases, with 12 bases between. Germline V gene data show CDR1 as LNHDA and CDR2 as SQIVND (reference sequence). CDR3 size: 13 residues. The rearrangement joins TRBV19 to TRBJ2-1; TRBD2 might be the D (5 bases). Sequenced here: CD4+ T cells sorted from PBMCs, sampled on the day of the yellow fever booster vaccination. The clonotype comes from a man younger than 35 who received the YFV17D yellow fever vaccine. The CDR3 region is CASSMLGEGEQFF. CDR3 bases: TGTGCCAGTAGTATGCTAGGCGAGGGTGAGCAGTTCTTC.